The 5 T cell receptor beta chains below all came from one sample that was sequenced in a study of regulatory T cells in long-lasting Graves disease (dated by TCRdb to the early 2020s). Receptors were amplified or captured by multiplex PCR. Sequencing was performed on an Illumina HiSeq 4000. TCR beta libraries were built with iRepertoire HTBI primers and Arm-PCR amplification of CDR3 regions. Using fastp at Q25 and MiXCR, TCRdb reprocessed the public reads and kept productive beta chains. Under each unique CDR3 protein, matching rows form one entry showing the most common genes and DNA. The sample includes about 620,000 distinct CDR3 sequences, with about 16% observed a single time. The top ten clones comprise about 18% of the sample. Explained via the paper, the time point label denotes: newly diagnosed GD, antithyroid drugs for less than 3 months. RNA was extracted from PBMCs in TRIzol for both TCR sequencing and RNA sequencing.

A further study also used this sample, focusing on T cells in Graves' hyperthyroidism and ophthalmopathy.

The sample in question was peripheral blood mononuclear cells (PBMCs), obtained at new diagnosis, from a patient treated with antithyroid drugs. These receptors came from a woman under 40 with Graves disease. Donor details come from another sample of the same person, matched by shared clones.

To note about this clonotype: The junction differs from germline at one of its ends, possibly a read error. This sequence joins TRBV7-6 and TRBJ2-1; 9 bases fit TRBD2. This CDR3 comprises 15 residues. The germline V gene encodes CDR1 SGHVS and CDR2 FNYEAQ. CDR3 region: CASSIAAGGPDEQFF. In DNA, the CDR3 is TGTGCCAGCAGCATAGCGGCGGGAGGGCCGGATGAGCAGTTCTTC.

This clonotype was observed at least ten times. The gene calls are TRBV28 and TRBJ1-5; TRBD1 might be the D (6 bases). CDR3 size: 14 residues. The germline V and J ends were trimmed by 6 bases and 3 bases, with 12 bases remaining between them. Germline CDR1 MDHEN, CDR2 SYDVKM. CDR3 nucleotide sequence: TGTGCCAGCAGCTGGACAGCGGACAATCAGCCCCAGCATTTT. This gives the protein CASSWTADNQPQHF.

This clonotype has only a few counts. The V call is TRBV7-9, the J call TRBJ2-6; TRBD2 might be the D (5 bases). Germline loops: CDR1 SEHNR, CDR2 FQNEAQ (reference sequence). The CDR3 consists of 16 residues. With 6 bases removed from V and 0 bases from J, the gap between germline ends came to 12 bases. The DNA of the CDR3 is TGTGCCAGCAGTTCCCTAGCAAACTCTGGGGCCAACGTCCTGACTTTC. This gives the protein CASSSLANSGANVLTF.

This sequence joins TRBV3-1 and TRBJ2-1; no reliable D call. The CDR3 is 12 residues long. The ends were cut back, 4 bases at V and 6 bases at J, with 7 bases in the middle. Per the germline V gene, CDR1 is LGHDT and CDR2 is YNNKEL (reference sequence). For the CDR3, the DNA is TGTGCCAGCAGCCTACGAACCAATGAGCAGTTCTTC. Its translation: CASSLRTNEQFF.

In regard to this clonotype: A read error may account for a junction end that differs from germline. V usage is TRBV7-2 and J usage is TRBJ2-1, with 8 bases matching TRBD1. The CDR3 covers 13 residues. The germline V gene encodes CDR1 SGHTA and CDR2 FQGNSA. In DNA, the CDR3 is TGTGCCAGCAGCCCAGGGGGCAGCCATGAGCGGTTCTTC. This translates into CASSPGGSHERFF.